This T cell receptor beta chain was identified during a study of Graves' ophthalmopathy and Graves' hyperthyroidism. Looking at the study overall: Hyperthyroidism was considered stable when no ophthalmopathy appeared within 18 months of follow-up. Study-level findings and limits: Using a 13-signature model, the authors split ophthalmopathy from stable hyperthyroidism, with 85% to 90% sensitivity and about 80% specificity.

Researchers took RNA transcripts and amplified TCR beta CDR3 regions from them. The first-round RT-PCR employed HTBI primers together with the Qiagen OneStep RT-PCR kit. A multiplex PCR was then performed as the second round. TCRdb analysed the multiplex PCR reads with MiXCR anew, one entry per CDR3 protein. The data contain about 550,000 distinct CDR3 sequences, 35% to 45% of them singletons. This CDR3 is 15 amino acids long. CDR1 and CDR2 from the germline V gene are ENHRY and SYGVKD. V was clipped by 11 bases and J by 3 bases; unmatched bases: 13. Comment on this clonotype: Its specificity is not known.

Sequencing used peripheral blood or thyroid tissue (not recorded which). J is TRBJ1-1 and V is TRBV10-3, with TRBD1 identical over 9 bases. The receptor comes from an adult man with Graves' hyperthyroidism. The CDR3 nucleotides are TGTGCCCCCACCGGGACAGGGAAGGGGCACACTGAAGCTTTCTTT. This sequence encodes CAPTGTGKGHTEAFF.